This is a list of T cell receptor beta chains from one sample in a study of Graves' ophthalmopathy and Graves' hyperthyroidism. TCRdb reanalysed the multiplex PCR reads using MiXCR and keeps one entry per CDR3 protein. Of 650,000 to 800,000 distinct CDR3 sequences in the sample, over 40% were seen once. Sequencing used peripheral blood. These receptors were collected from an adult man with Graves' ophthalmopathy. The CDR3 runs from the conserved cysteine through the conserved F or W. Fields, in order: V gene, clone size, CDR3 protein. Some rows have no size entry. The others give once, few or many, or a class for an expanded clone.

v_call: TRBV20-1; clone_size: many; cdr3_aa: CSVNPGLPSGYTF
v_call: TRBV9; clone_size: few; cdr3_aa: CASSPIYNRGQETQYF
v_call: TRBV10-3; clone_size: .; cdr3_aa: CAISDGVGGYTF
v_call: TRBV12-3/TRBV12-4; clone_size: .; cdr3_aa: CASSEAEFGDSYEQYF
v_call: TRBV11-3; clone_size: many; cdr3_aa: CASSPEARGRETQYF
v_call: TRBV7-3; clone_size: many; cdr3_aa: CASSLGNRGLDYGYTF
v_call: TRBV7-2; clone_size: .; cdr3_aa: CASSSQGRNNEKLFF
v_call: TRBV6-5; clone_size: .; cdr3_aa: CASSYGGQADYGYTF
v_call: TRBV6-5; clone_size: many; cdr3_aa: CASSRRTVERQPQHF
v_call: TRBV7-9; clone_size: once; cdr3_aa: CASSMRAANYGYTF
v_call: TRBV3-1; clone_size: few; cdr3_aa: CASSQDSRGPGYTF
v_call: TRBV4-1; clone_size: many; cdr3_aa: CASSPGGRRNNYGYTF
v_call: TRBV7-2; clone_size: many; cdr3_aa: CASSLGTGIGETQYF
v_call: TRBV10-3; clone_size: few; cdr3_aa: CAISEGYDNLSYGYTF
v_call: TRBV20-1; clone_size: many; cdr3_aa: CSASAGGDSSPPNYGYTF
v_call: TRBV10-3; clone_size: once; cdr3_aa: CAGTLVYGYTF
v_call: TRBV10-2; clone_size: many; cdr3_aa: CASSGGQLGYTF
v_call: TRBV10-3; clone_size: .; cdr3_aa: CAIRKTTGNTIYF
v_call: TRBV29-1; clone_size: many; cdr3_aa: CSVDRGRNGYTF
v_call: TRBV5-4; clone_size: .; cdr3_aa: CASSQLVNEQYF
v_call: TRBV10-3; clone_size: .; cdr3_aa: CAISVGQGVSLHF
v_call: TRBV29-1; clone_size: once; cdr3_aa: CSTSDRGWGANVLTF
v_call: TRBV29-1; clone_size: .; cdr3_aa: CSVLVRPRPTNEKLFF
v_call: TRBV12-3/TRBV12-4; clone_size: many; cdr3_aa: CASSRDTLFANYGYTF
v_call: TRBV15; clone_size: .; cdr3_aa: CATSRGQSYNTGELFF
v_call: TRBV7-2; clone_size: .; cdr3_aa: CASSSRSSVANTDTQYF
v_call: TRBV5-1; clone_size: many; cdr3_aa: CASSLDPGGEYEQYF
v_call: TRBV7-2; clone_size: .; cdr3_aa: CASSQNRGPNGYTF
v_call: TRBV7-8; clone_size: many; cdr3_aa: CASTLRSANTGELFF
v_call: TRBV20-1; clone_size: .; cdr3_aa: CSARLAGGGDQETQYF
v_call: TRBV25-1; clone_size: few; cdr3_aa: CASSESGESTDTQYF
v_call: TRBV7-8; clone_size: many; cdr3_aa: CASSPASSGGTGELFF
v_call: TRBV25-1; clone_size: .; cdr3_aa: CASSETGTGAQPQHF
v_call: TRBV5-1; clone_size: .; cdr3_aa: CASSYNLNEQYF
v_call: TRBV24-1; clone_size: .; cdr3_aa: CAWNHQGTSGYTF
v_call: TRBV13; clone_size: many; cdr3_aa: CASSWGQGTNQPQHF
v_call: TRBV10-3; clone_size: .; cdr3_aa: CAISESRGSGEQYF
v_call: TRBV12-3/TRBV12-4; clone_size: .; cdr3_aa: CASSRTSGGGEPQHF
v_call: TRBV5-6; clone_size: .; cdr3_aa: CASSLGQVLQETQYF
v_call: TRBV7-3; clone_size: .; cdr3_aa: CASSLFPLANEQFF
v_call: TRBV7-8; clone_size: .; cdr3_aa: CASSLAAWQDYGYTF
v_call: TRBV7-8; clone_size: .; cdr3_aa: CASSSKGRPGANVPTF
v_call: TRBV10-3; clone_size: many; cdr3_aa: CASSDGGFSYNSPLHF
v_call: TRBV7-8; clone_size: .; cdr3_aa: CASSAGTNTGELFF
v_call: TRBV6-5; clone_size: many; cdr3_aa: CASSYSDRGGSPLHF
v_call: TRBV14; clone_size: many; cdr3_aa: CASSRQGLSSPLHF
v_call: TRBV25-1; clone_size: .; cdr3_aa: CGRVAGSLLHF